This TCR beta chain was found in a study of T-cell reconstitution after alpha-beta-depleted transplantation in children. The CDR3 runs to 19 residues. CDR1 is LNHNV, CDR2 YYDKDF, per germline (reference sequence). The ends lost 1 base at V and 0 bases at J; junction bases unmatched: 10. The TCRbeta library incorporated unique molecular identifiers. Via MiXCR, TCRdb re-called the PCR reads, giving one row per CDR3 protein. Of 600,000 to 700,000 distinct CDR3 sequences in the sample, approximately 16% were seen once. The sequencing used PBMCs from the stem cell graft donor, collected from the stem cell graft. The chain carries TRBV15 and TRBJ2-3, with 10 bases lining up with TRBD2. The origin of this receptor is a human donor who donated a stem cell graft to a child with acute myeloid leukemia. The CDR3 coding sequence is TGTGCCACCAGCAGAGCTGTGCTAGCGGGGGATTCTAGCACAGATACGCAGTATTTT. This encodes CATSRAVLAGDSSTDTQYF. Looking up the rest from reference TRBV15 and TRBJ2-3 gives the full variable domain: DAMVIQNPRYQVTQFGKPVTLSCSQTLNHNVMYWYQQKSSQAPKLLFHYYDKDFNNEADTPDNFQSRRPNTSFCFLDIRSPGLGDTAMYLCATSRAVLAGDSSTDTQYFGPGTRLTVL.